What follows are 32 T cell receptor beta chains derived from one specimen sequenced in a study of regulatory T cells in long-lasting Graves disease. Time point specified: newly diagnosed GD, antithyroid drugs for less than 3 months. Following extraction of RNA from PBMCs, that RNA was used to make the TCR library. Both iRepertoire HTBI primers and Arm-PCR of CDR3 regions were used to build the TCR beta libraries. TCRdb ran MiXCR on the multiplex PCR reads and lists one entry per CDR3 protein. The sample consists of about 500,000 distinct CDR3 sequences, approximately 12% of them appearing once. These data also formed part of another study, on T cells in Graves' hyperthyroidism and ophthalmopathy.

The sample was peripheral blood mononuclear cells (PBMCs), taken at new diagnosis, from a patient treated with antithyroid drugs. The receptors originated from a woman in her thirties with Graves disease.

This clonotype has ten or more counts. This chain connects TRBV5-1 to TRBJ2-2; D might be TRBD1 (5 bases). Trimming removed 0 bases from V and 5 bases from J, with 11 bases in between. This CDR3 is 15 amino acids long. CDR1 SGHRS and CDR2 YFSETQ come from the germline V gene. The CDR3 region is CASSLEQVYTGELFF. The CDR3 nucleotides are TGCGCCAGCAGCTTGGAACAGGTTTATACCGGGGAGCTGTTTTTT.

This clonotype was seen more than once but under ten times. The chain combines TRBV5-8 with TRBJ1-1; D call uncertain. V was pared by 4 bases and J by 3 bases, with 19 bases between. The germline gives CDR1 SGHTS, CDR2 YDEGEE. The CDR3 consists of 16 residues. The CDR3 loop reads CASSPEWGRVHTEAFF. The CDR3 DNA reads TGTGCCAGCAGCCCAGAATGGGGAAGAGTTCACACTGAAGCTTTCTTT.

This clonotype was observed at least ten times. The chain carries TRBV6-5 and TRBJ1-1; 8 nucleotides agree with TRBD1. From germline, CDR1 is MNHEY and CDR2 SVGAGI. The CDR3 length is 14 residues. The junction had 2 bases not matched to a gene; V was cut back by 2 bases and J by 3 bases. This CDR3 is CASSYGDRHTEAFF. In DNA, the CDR3 is TGTGCCAGCAGTTACGGGGACAGGCACACTGAAGCTTTCTTT.

The chain carries TRBV20-1 and TRBJ1-2; D gene ambiguous. The CDR3 has 13 residues. The germline gives CDR1 DFQATT, CDR2 SNEGSKA (reference sequence). V lost 0 bases and J 1 base, leaving 6 bases between the germline ends. In DNA form, the CDR3 reads TGCAGTGCTAGAGATCCCCTTAACTATGGCTACACCTTC. This translates into CSARDPLNYGYTF.

There are many counts of this clonotype. The rearrangement uses TRBV27 and TRBJ2-5; 11 bases match TRBD2. Looked up from germline, CDR1 is MNHEY and CDR2 is SMNVEV (reference sequence). V lost 2 bases to trimming and J lost 1 base; unmatched junction nucleotides: 3. The length of the CDR3 is 16 residues. The CDR3 here is CASSLVAGGPQETQYF. DNA for the CDR3: TGTGCCAGCAGTTTAGTAGCGGGAGGGCCCCAAGAGACCCAGTACTTC.

As concerns this clonotype: Being one base from a much bigger clone, this may be a read error. The gene calls are TRBV28 and TRBJ1-3; 7 nucleotides agree with TRBD1. With 4 bases clipped from V and 5 bases from J, the junction kept 8 bases outside the gene matches. This CDR3 spans 15 amino acids. The V gene's germline CDR1 is MDHEN and CDR2 SYDVKM. The CDR3 coding sequence is TGTGCCAGCAGTTCCCCACAGGGGCCGAGAAACACCATATATTTT. It specifies CASSSPQGPRNTIYF.

This clonotype was seen at least ten times. The junction departs from germline at one end; a sequencing error may be responsible. V usage is TRBV20-1 and J usage is TRBJ2-5; 8 bases are shared with TRBD2. The CDR3 length is 12 residues. CDR1 is DFQATT and CDR2 is SNEGSKA in the germline V gene (reference sequence). The DNA for the CDR3 is TGCAGTGCTAGGAAACCAGCGGGAGACTGGTCCTTC. Protein product: CSARKPAGDWSF.

This clonotype came up many times. The chain employs TRBV30 and TRBJ1-5; no reliable D call. V was cut by 5 bases and J by 4 bases, with 6 bases left in between. This CDR3 spans 11 amino acids. Germline values: CDR1 GTSNPN, CDR2 SVGIG (reference sequence). The CDR3 protein is CAWGRNQPQHF. The DNA of the CDR3 is TGTGCCTGGGGGCGGAATCAGCCCCAGCATTTT.

The V gene is TRBV19, the J gene TRBJ2-4; 9 bases fit TRBD2. V shed 6 bases and J 6 bases; nucleotides not matched to a gene: 12. CDR1 is LNHDA and CDR2 is SQIVND in the germline V gene (reference sequence). CDR3 length: 16 residues. CDR3 amino acids: CASSPRGGRAGNIQYF. The DNA of the CDR3 is TGTGCCAGTAGCCCCCGCGGCGGGAGGGCCGGAAACATTCAGTACTTC. The entire variable domain, with the rest obtained from reference TRBV19 and TRBJ2-4, is as follows: DGGITQSPKYLFRKEGQNVTLSCEQNLNHDAMYWYRQDPGQGLRLIYYSQIVNDFQKGDIAEGYSVSREKKESFPLTVTSAQKNPTAFYLCASSPRGGRAGNIQYFGAGTRLSVL.

This clonotype was counted ten times or more. The chain links TRBV28 to TRBJ2-7; possibly TRBD1 or TRBD2 for D (5 bases each). Trimming removed 4 bases at V and 2 bases at J, with 15 bases between. This CDR3 spans 15 amino acids. Germline V gene data show CDR1 as MDHEN and CDR2 as SYDVKM. The CDR3 protein is CASSSPRDGPYEQYF. The CDR3 nucleotides are TGTGCCAGCAGTTCCCCCCGGGACGGACCCTACGAGCAGTACTTC.

This clonotype was seen ten or more times. The gene calls are TRBV27 and TRBJ2-5; D gene unclear. V was cut by 4 bases and J by 1 base, with 7 bases left in between. Germline CDR1 MNHEY, CDR2 SMNVEV (reference sequence). CDR3 length: 13 amino acids. The chain's CDR3 is CASSSLFQETQYF. In DNA, the CDR3 is TGTGCCAGCAGTTCGCTGTTCCAAGAGACCCAGTACTTC.

This clonotype was seen repeatedly, ten times or more. The genes are TRBV18 and TRBJ1-1, with 9 positions matching TRBD1. This CDR3 has 15 amino acids. Trimming took 1 base from V and 6 from J; bases not matched to a gene: 6. CDR1 and CDR2 from the germline V gene are KGHSH and LQKENI. CDR3 DNA sequence: TGTGCCAGCTCACCACTACAGGGGGCTGTCGCTGAAGCTTTCTTT. Encoded protein: CASSPLQGAVAEAFF.

This clonotype was recorded at least ten times. The rearrangement uses TRBV7-8 and TRBJ2-1, with 11 bases matching TRBD2. This CDR3 is 19 amino acids long. V lost 4 bases, J lost 3 bases, and 14 bases stayed unmatched. Germline CDR1 and CDR2: SGHVS and FQNEAQ. The CDR3 loop reads CASSSRELAGVILYNEQFF. The CDR3 DNA follows: TGTGCCAGCAGCTCCAGGGAACTAGCGGGAGTAATCCTCTACAATGAGCAGTTCTTC.

There are many counts of this clonotype. The V and J genes are TRBV6-5 and TRBJ1-2; D not certain. The CDR3 runs to 13 residues. The ends were cut back, 1 base at V and 8 bases at J, with 11 bases in the middle. In germline, CDR1 is MNHEY, CDR2 SVGAGI. In DNA, the CDR3 is TGTGCCAGCAGTTACTTAACTCCAGGAGGCTACACCTTC. It yields the protein CASSYLTPGGYTF.

This clonotype occurred many times. The chain joins TRBV24-1 to TRBJ2-1, with 7 bases aligning to TRBD2. Germline V gene data show CDR1 as KGHDR and CDR2 as SFDVKD. This CDR3 region has 13 residues. V trimming: 0 bases; J trimming: 14 bases; junction bases outside the gene matches: 6. CDR3 sequence (DNA): TGTGCCACCAGTGATTTGCTCCGGCGGGAGAAGTTCTTC. Translated, it gives CATSDLLRREKFF.

This clonotype was detected many times. This rearrangement joins TRBV13 to TRBJ2-7; 10 bases align to TRBD2. Unmatched junction bases numbered 9, after V lost 4 bases and J lost 6 bases. This CDR3 has 15 amino acids. Germline V lookup: CDR1 PRHDT, CDR2 FYEKMQ (reference sequence). CDR3: CASSSRAGGPGEQYF. The CDR3 DNA is TGTGCCAGCAGCTCTCGAGCGGGAGGGCCTGGCGAGCAGTACTTC.

Ten or more counts support this clonotype. The rearrangement links TRBV24-1 to TRBJ2-3; 11 nucleotides line up with TRBD2. Germline CDR1 KGHDR, CDR2 SFDVKD. There are 15 residues in the CDR3. The V segment lost 7 bases and the J segment 5 bases; nucleotides outside the gene matches: 7. The CDR3 protein is CATSRTSGSGDTQYF. The CDR3 nucleotides are TGTGCCACCAGCCGGACTAGCGGGTCGGGAGATACGCAGTATTTT.

A note on this clonotype: This may be a read error, as it is one base from a much larger clone. V is TRBV10-3 and J is TRBJ2-1; 10 bases align to TRBD2. The CDR3 runs to 17 residues. Germline V gene sequence: CDR1 ENHRY, CDR2 SYGVKD. The CDR3 sequence: CAIGESGLAGVYNEQFF. The CDR3 nucleotides are TGTGCCATCGGTGAGTCGGGCCTAGCGGGAGTCTACAATGAGCAGTTCTTC.

This clonotype showed up just a few times. Given a much more abundant clone one base away, this may be a read error. The genes are TRBV6-1 and TRBJ1-1; 8 bases align to TRBD1. V trimming: 6 bases; J trimming: 4 bases; junction bases outside the gene matches: 7. CDR1 is MNHNS, CDR2 SASEGT, per germline. The CDR3 spans 14 residues. CDR3: CASSIAGGFTEAFF. The CDR3 nucleotides are TGTGCCAGCAGCATCGCAGGGGGCTTCACTGAAGCTTTCTTT.

V gene TRBV7-3 combines with J gene TRBJ1-1, with D uncertain. The CDR3 contains 13 residues. The germline gives CDR1 SGHTA, CDR2 FQGTGA. Trimming took off 3 bases at V and 4 bases at J, with 9 bases between the two ends. The CDR3 bases are TGTGCCAGCAGCTTCGATGGAAGCACTGAAGCTTTCTTT. Amino acids: CASSFDGSTEAFF.

This clonotype has at least ten counts. The rearrangement joins TRBV11-2 to TRBJ2-5; D unresolved. This CDR3 is 11 amino acids long. The V gene lost 2 bases and the J gene lost 5 bases, with 3 bases spanning the gap. Germline V gene sequence: CDR1 SGHAT, CDR2 FQNNGV. CDR3 region: CASSLWETQYF. CDR3 in DNA: TGTGCCAGCAGCTTATGGGAGACCCAGTACTTC. The full variable domain, its missing parts supplied by reference TRBV11-2 and TRBJ2-5, is EAGVAQSPRYKIIEKRQSVAFWCNPISGHATLYWYQQILGQGPKLLIQFQNNGVVDDSQLPKDRFSAERLKGVDSTLKIQPAKLEDSAVYLCASSLWETQYFGPGTRLLVL.

This clonotype was picked up many times. The chain's CDR3 is CASSDSGRPNNEQFF. DNA for the CDR3: TGTGCCAGCAGCGATAGCGGGAGGCCCAACAATGAGCAGTTCTTC. The chain recombines TRBV7-9 with TRBJ2-1; 10 nucleotides line up with TRBD2. CDR3 length: 15 amino acids. V lost 5 bases to trimming and J lost 5 bases; unmatched junction nucleotides: 6. The germline V gene encodes CDR1 SEHNR and CDR2 FQNEAQ (reference sequence). The full variable domain, in which reference TRBV7-9 and TRBJ2-1 provide the parts outside the CDR3, is DTGVSQNPRHKITKRGQNVTFRCDPISEHNRLYWYRQTLGQGPEFLTYFQNEAQLEKSRLLSDRFSAERPKGSFSTLEIQRTEQGDSAMYLCASSDSGRPNNEQFFGPGTRLTVL.

This clonotype came up many times. This rearrangement joins TRBV6-1 to TRBJ2-7; no clear D gene. Trimming removed 11 bases from V and 3 bases from J, with 20 bases in between. The germline V gene encodes CDR1 MNHNS and CDR2 SASEGT. The CDR3 consists of 14 residues. The DNA of the CDR3 is TGTGCCTGCCCCCCGGGCGGTTGGGGCTACGAGCAGTACTTC. It codes for CACPPGGWGYEQYF.

This clonotype was found many times. CDR3 bases: TGTGCCAGCAGTTTATTGTGGGAAAACATTCAGTACTTC. Translation: CASSLLWENIQYF. The rearrangement joins TRBV28 to TRBJ2-4; unclear D gene. Germline V CDR1 and CDR2: MDHEN, SYDVKM. Trimming took 1 base from V and 5 from J, leaving 6 bases between them. The CDR3 spans 13 residues.

This clonotype was found many times. J is TRBJ2-3 and V is TRBV24-1, with 9 bases identical to TRBD2. In germline, CDR1 is KGHDR, CDR2 SFDVKD. Trimming cost V 9 bases and J 7 bases; bases outside gene matches: 10. The CDR3 spans 14 residues. The CDR3 sequence: CATQAGGHLNTQYF. The CDR3 coding sequence is TGTGCCACCCAAGCGGGAGGCCACCTAAATACGCAGTATTTT.

In this sample, this clonotype turned up many times. The CDR3: CATSDARGGGVNEKLFF. The CDR3 DNA is TGTGCCACCAGTGACGCCCGAGGGGGGGGAGTTAATGAAAAACTGTTTTTT. V usage is TRBV24-1 and J usage is TRBJ1-4, with a possible D match to TRBD1 (6 bases). Germline values: CDR1 KGHDR, CDR2 SFDVKD. This CDR3 has 17 residues. The V end lost 4 bases, the J end lost 4 bases, and 18 bases lay between the germline ends.

At least ten counts were recorded for this clonotype. This chain uses TRBV11-3 with TRBJ2-3; D unresolved. The germline V gene encodes CDR1 SGHNT and CDR2 YENEEA. This CDR3 is built from 12 residues. V lost 3 bases, J lost 4 bases, and 5 bases lay in between. CDR3 in DNA: TGTGCCAGCAGCTTCTTATCAGATACGCAGTATTTT. It yields the protein CASSFLSDTQYF.

This clonotype has a count of ten or more. This chain links TRBV6-2 or TRBV6-3 with TRBJ2-6; perhaps D is TRBD1 or TRBD2 (5 bases each). The CDR3 runs to 15 residues. In germline, CDR1 is MNHEY, CDR2 SVGEGT. V was trimmed by 7 bases and J by 2 bases, leaving 12 bases between them. CDR3 region: CASIPRGAGANVLTF. As DNA, the CDR3 is TGTGCCAGCATACCACGGGGCGCTGGGGCCAACGTCCTGACTTTC.

In its sample, this clonotype was seen a few times. A much bigger clone sits one base away, suggesting this may be a read error. The DNA of the CDR3 is TGTGCCAGCAGTTCCAGCTGGATCACCGGGGAGCTGTTTTTT. Its protein product is CASSSSWITGELFF. The rearrangement links TRBV28 to TRBJ2-2; D is ambiguous. The CDR3 has 14 amino acids. Germline loops: CDR1 MDHEN, CDR2 SYDVKM. Deletions cut 4 bases from V and 4 bases from J, with 10 bases between.

The V and J genes are TRBV4-2 and TRBJ1-2; D might be TRBD1 (5 bases). The CDR3 extends over 14 amino acids. Trimming left V 0 bases short and J 4 bases short, with 9 bases between. Germline CDR1 reads LGHNA; CDR2 reads YNFKEQ. The CDR3 DNA reads as TGTGCCAGCAGCCAAGATGTGGGGGTCTATGGCTACACCTTC. Residues: CASSQDVGVYGYTF.

The table lists this clonotype with a few counts. The chain has TRBV18 and TRBJ2-7, with D perhaps matching TRBD1 (6 bases). The germline V gene encodes CDR1 KGHSH and CDR2 LQKENI. The CDR3 has 17 amino acids. Trimming took off 4 bases at V and 3 bases at J, with 22 bases between the two ends. CDR3 amino acids: CASSHRQGRTPGYEQYF. The CDR3 DNA sequence: TGTGCCAGCTCACACCGCCAGGGGCGGACACCTGGCTACGAGCAGTACTTC.

This chain links TRBV4-3 with TRBJ2-6, with D uncertain. Trimming cost V 1 base and J 4 bases, with 11 bases left between them. The CDR3 extends over 16 amino acids. CDR1 LGHNA and CDR2 YSLEER come from the germline V gene. The CDR3 coding sequence is TGCGCCAGCAGCCAAGTTCGTGGGTCCGGGGCCAACGTCCTGACTTTC. It encodes CASSQVRGSGANVLTF.